The clone carrying this T cell receptor beta chain was counted between two and nine times. Antigen unknown. This sample's time point: cycle 4 day 1 (C4D1), after more than five weeks of nivolumab. All patients experienced relapse after autologous stem cell transplantation, and brentuximab vedotin exposure was variable. Assay used: immunoSEQ multiplex PCR; TCRdb lists only in-frame clones, some missing. The sample carries 45,000 to 60,000 clones, 60% to 80% recorded once. This record comes from a study of PD-1 blockade in classical Hodgkin lymphoma. The CDR3 contains 11 residues. Germline values: CDR1 SGHDT, CDR2 YYEEEE. The ends were cut back, 3 bases at V and 2 bases at J, with 3 bases in the middle. Study outcomes and limitations: The study found that TCR diversity rose significantly by C4D1 in CD4+ but not CD8+ cells.

The sequencing here drew on peripheral blood mononuclear cells (PBMCs), taken before the fourth cycle of nivolumab. This chain links TRBV5-6 with TRBJ2-7; D remains ambiguous. The receptor comes from a human donor with classical Hodgkin lymphoma. The DNA of the CDR3 is TGTGCCAGCAGCTCCGCCTACGAGCAGTACTTC. Amino acid sequence: CASSSAYEQYF. Together with reference TRBV5-6 and TRBJ2-7, the CDR3 gives the full variable domain: DAGVTQSPTHLIKTRGQQVTLRCSPKSGHDTVSWYQQALGQGPQFIFQYYEEEERQRGNFPDRFSGHQFPNYSSELNVNALLLGDSALYLCASSSAYEQYFGPGTRLTVT.